These T cell receptor beta chains were read from a single sample in a study of T cells expressing NK-cell markers. Reanalyzing the 5' RACE reads, TCRdb keeps one entry per CDR3 protein, without DNA. The sample table includes 400,000 to 450,000 distinct CDR3 sequences. Input material: blood T cells: a sorted CD56 or NKG2C T cell subset, CD4+ or CD8+ T cells, or bulk PBMC T cells (not recorded which). The receptors were gathered from a woman aged 18-70 years in good health. The CDR3 runs from the conserved cysteine through the conserved F or W. Each record gives: J gene, V gene, CDR3 protein.

j_call: TRBJ2-3
v_call: TRBV6-5
cdr3_aa: CASSYSIWSGRGDTQYF

j_call: TRBJ1-4
v_call: TRBV20-1
cdr3_aa: CSARDPRGIEKLFF

j_call: TRBJ2-2
v_call: TRBV11-3
cdr3_aa: CASSYLGENTGELFF

j_call: TRBJ2-7
v_call: TRBV6-2/TRBV6-3
cdr3_aa: CASSYSMRNLASYEQYF

j_call: TRBJ2-3
v_call: TRBV7-2
cdr3_aa: CASSLRGTPAKSQYF

j_call: TRBJ2-1
v_call: TRBV12-3/TRBV12-4
cdr3_aa: CASSLIKWEQFF

j_call: TRBJ1-5
v_call: TRBV20-1
cdr3_aa: CSATSPPAYSNQPQHF

j_call: TRBJ2-7
v_call: TRBV28
cdr3_aa: CASSLLTGGGEQYF

j_call: TRBJ2-5
v_call: TRBV12-3/TRBV12-4
cdr3_aa: CASSPTGVETQYF

j_call: TRBJ2-3
v_call: TRBV7-2
cdr3_aa: CASSWPPDTDTQYF

j_call: TRBJ2-7
v_call: TRBV20-1
cdr3_aa: CSARAQQFPSYEQYF

j_call: TRBJ2-3
v_call: TRBV4-1
cdr3_aa: CASSPDRGRPDTQYF

j_call: TRBJ1-2
v_call: TRBV12-3/TRBV12-4
cdr3_aa: CASSTAGTGNGYTF

j_call: TRBJ2-7
v_call: TRBV28
cdr3_aa: CASSHPGGQSYEQYF

j_call: TRBJ2-2
v_call: TRBV10-1
cdr3_aa: CASSEGTSSYTGELFF

j_call: TRBJ2-3
v_call: TRBV6-1
cdr3_aa: CASSPLGGRAKDTQYF

j_call: TRBJ2-7
v_call: TRBV27
cdr3_aa: CASSWRPTASYEQYF

j_call: TRBJ2-1
v_call: TRBV7-8
cdr3_aa: CASSLAPRPQGSTQFF

j_call: TRBJ2-3
v_call: TRBV18
cdr3_aa: CATGSITSDTQYF

j_call: TRBJ1-2
v_call: TRBV4-3
cdr3_aa: CASSQDGRVLSEGYTF

j_call: TRBJ1-1
v_call: TRBV4-3
cdr3_aa: CASSQDSRGLTEAFF

j_call: TRBJ1-4
v_call: TRBV7-2
cdr3_aa: CASSLALGLTNEKLFF

j_call: TRBJ2-3
v_call: TRBV27
cdr3_aa: CASSLYRELTDTQYF

j_call: TRBJ2-7
v_call: TRBV3-1
cdr3_aa: CASSQVGGHEQYF

j_call: TRBJ2-3
v_call: TRBV4-3
cdr3_aa: CASSQGGKANTQYF

j_call: TRBJ1-6
v_call: TRBV20-1
cdr3_aa: CSARDAGESYNSPLHF

j_call: TRBJ1-3
v_call: TRBV9
cdr3_aa: CASSVENRVVGNTIYF

j_call: TRBJ1-5
v_call: TRBV6-5
cdr3_aa: CASSYRRGGYQPQHF

j_call: TRBJ2-7
v_call: TRBV7-9
cdr3_aa: CASSPKGLAEVYEQYF

j_call: TRBJ1-5
v_call: TRBV20-1
cdr3_aa: CSARRGGGQPQHF

j_call: TRBJ2-2
v_call: TRBV29-1
cdr3_aa: CSVVGFRAGTGELFF

j_call: TRBJ1-5
v_call: TRBV27
cdr3_aa: CSGTESQPQHF

j_call: TRBJ1-1
v_call: TRBV28
cdr3_aa: CASSLTAAEAFF

j_call: TRBJ2-5
v_call: TRBV4-3
cdr3_aa: CASSHDHGTKYQETQYF

j_call: TRBJ1-6
v_call: TRBV7-9
cdr3_aa: CASSFWPGTNSPLHF

j_call: TRBJ1-6
v_call: TRBV6-5
cdr3_aa: CASSSGALGNSPLHF

j_call: TRBJ1-1
v_call: TRBV30
cdr3_aa: CAWSPPPEAFF

j_call: TRBJ2-1
v_call: TRBV24-1
cdr3_aa: CATSGRAHYNEQFF

j_call: TRBJ2-3
v_call: TRBV5-1
cdr3_aa: CASSLVGGASTDTQYF

j_call: TRBJ2-1
v_call: TRBV12-3/TRBV12-4
cdr3_aa: CASSLITAGNEQFF

j_call: TRBJ2-2
v_call: TRBV4-3
cdr3_aa: CASSQGTGGGVTGELFF

j_call: TRBJ1-1
v_call: TRBV9
cdr3_aa: CASSPSTGGGGTEAFF

j_call: TRBJ2-3
v_call: TRBV20-1
cdr3_aa: CSASVTLLGADTQYF

j_call: TRBJ1-1
v_call: TRBV7-2
cdr3_aa: CASSLVAGGGTEAFF

j_call: TRBJ2-2
v_call: TRBV14
cdr3_aa: CASSQTSYLAGELFF